These 30 T cell receptor beta chains share one sample of origin, sequenced in a study of CD8 T cells in Susac syndrome. About 0.45 to 1 ug RNA was reverse transcribed with random hexamers. TCRdb called the immunoSEQ multiplex PCR reads again in MiXCR, with one record for every CDR3 protein. The sample yields roughly 200,000 distinct CDR3 sequences, approximately 94% seen once. Sequenced: CD4+ T cells from PBMCs. The receptors stem from a human donor in good health.

The chain employs TRBV12-3 or TRBV12-4 and TRBJ2-1, with 8 bases fitting TRBD2. The CDR3 is 15 residues long. The J segment lost 0 bases and the V segment lost 6 bases, leaving 4 bases of the junction unmatched. The CDR3 spells CASSAGTSSYNEQFF. CDR3 coding DNA: TGTGCCAGCAGCGCCGGGACTAGCTCCTACAATGAGCAGTTCTTC.

The chain has TRBV20-1 and TRBJ2-2; 10 bases line up with TRBD2. The CDR3 has 16 residues. CDR1 and CDR2 from the germline V gene are DFQATT and SNEGSKA (reference sequence). The V and J ends lost 1 base and 5 bases, in that order; junction bases with no gene match: 7. Written as DNA, the CDR3 is TGCAGTGCTAGAGGGCTAGCGGGAGTTGGGACCGGGGAGCTGTTTTTT. Translating gives CSARGLAGVGTGELFF.

The gene calls are TRBV29-1 and TRBJ2-5; D uncertain. Trimming pared 4 bases from V and 2 bases from J, leaving 11 bases between. Germline V lookup: CDR1 SQVTM, CDR2 ANQGSEA. The CDR3 spans 13 residues. CDR3 in DNA: TGCAGCGTTGGAATCCAGACACAAGAGACCCAGTACTTC. As protein: CSVGIQTQETQYF.

This clonotype appeared a single time. The J gene is TRBJ2-3, the V gene TRBV11-1, with unresolved D. CDR3 size: 15 residues. The V gene lost 6 bases and the J gene lost 0 bases, with 13 bases spanning the gap. The V gene's germline CDR1 is SGHAT and CDR2 FQDESV (reference sequence). CDR3 sequence reads: CASRSGRPSTDTQYF. The CDR3 coding sequence is TGTGCCAGCAGGAGTGGACGCCCTAGCACAGATACGCAGTATTTT.

V gene TRBV11-2 combines with J gene TRBJ1-2; D remains unclear. CDR1 SGHAT and CDR2 FQNNGV come from the germline V gene. Trimming pared 0 bases from V and 9 bases from J, leaving 8 bases between. The CDR3 runs 12 residues. The CDR3 sequence is CASSLEMVSYTF. The CDR3 nucleotides are TGTGCCAGCAGCTTAGAGATGGTTAGCTACACCTTC.

The chain joins TRBV27 to TRBJ2-5; no reliable D call. CDR3 length equals 13 residues. V was shortened by 5 bases and J by 1 base, with 8 bases between the two germline ends. Germline-derived CDR1 and CDR2 are MNHEY and SMNVEV (reference sequence). The CDR3 sequence is CASSPPFQETQYF. The CDR3 DNA sequence: TGTGCCAGCAGTCCTCCATTCCAAGAGACCCAGTACTTC.

The chain uses TRBV18 and TRBJ1-1; D not certain. This CDR3 contains 14 residues. From germline, CDR1 is KGHSH and CDR2 LQKENI. V gave up 4 bases and J gave up 0 bases, with 9 bases separating them. CDR3 bases: TGTGCCAGCTCACTTCCGGCTTTGAACACTGAAGCTTTCTTT. It specifies CASSLPALNTEAFF.

The J gene is TRBJ2-6, the V gene TRBV28, with D hard to call. V was cut by 7 bases and J by 1 base, with 8 bases left in between. Germline-derived CDR1 and CDR2 are MDHEN and SYDVKM. The CDR3 has 14 residues. The DNA of the CDR3 is TGTGCCAGCAAGCAACTGTCTGGGGCCAACGTCCTGACTTTC. Its translation: CASKQLSGANVLTF.

This rearrangement joins TRBV28 to TRBJ1-2; unclear D gene. This CDR3 spans 13 amino acids. Trimming shortened V by 2 bases and J by 4 bases, and 8 bases separated the two germline ends. Germline V CDR1 and CDR2: MDHEN, SYDVKM. DNA for the CDR3: TGTGCCAGCAGTTTAACGCGGGGCTATGGCTACACCTTC. It codes for CASSLTRGYGYTF.

The rearrangement links TRBV9 to TRBJ2-3, with D perhaps TRBD2 (7 bases). Germline V gives CDR1 SGDLS, CDR2 YYNGEE. Trimming took off 3 bases at V and 1 base at J, with 12 bases between the two ends. The length of the CDR3 is 15 residues. This CDR3 reads CASSAGRGGTDTQYF. CDR3 in DNA: TGTGCCAGCAGCGCGGGGAGGGGGGGCACAGATACGCAGTATTTT.

J is TRBJ2-6 and V is TRBV4-1, with 10 positions matching TRBD1. CDR1 and CDR2 (germline): MGHRA, YSYEKL. This CDR3 spans 16 amino acids. After removal of 4 bases from V and 1 base from J, the junction contained 1 base not matched to a gene. Here the CDR3 DNA reads TGCGCCAGCAGCCTGGGACAGGGGTCTGGGGCCAACGTCCTGACTTTC. Protein sequence: CASSLGQGSGANVLTF.

This sequence joins TRBV7-9 and TRBJ2-7; 8 positions agree with TRBD1. Germline loops: CDR1 SEHNR, CDR2 FQNEAQ (reference sequence). The CDR3 runs to 12 residues. With V trimmed by 5 bases and J by 3 bases, 0 bases remained unmatched. This chain's CDR3 is CASSGTGYEQYF. The CDR3 DNA is TGTGCCAGCAGCGGGACAGGCTACGAGCAGTACTTC.

The V call is TRBV12-3 or TRBV12-4, the J call TRBJ2-1; 10 nucleotides align to TRBD1. Trimming cost V 4 bases and J 7 bases; bases outside gene matches: 4. CDR3 length: 14 amino acids. CDR3 sequence reads: CASSSRQGANEQFF. CDR3 in DNA: TGTGCCAGCAGTTCTCGACAGGGGGCGAATGAGCAGTTCTTC.

V and J are TRBV2 and TRBJ2-7, with no clear D. This CDR3 spans 11 amino acids. The V gene's germline CDR1 is SNHLY and CDR2 FYNNEI. Trimming took 10 bases from V and 1 from J, leaving 8 bases between them. DNA of the CDR3: TGTGCCAACCTATCGTCCTACGAGCAGTACTTC. This codes for CANLSSYEQYF.

The chain joins TRBV7-2 to TRBJ1-1, with D possibly being TRBD1 (6 bases). Trimming removed 1 base at V and 2 bases at J, with 11 bases between. The CDR3 contains 15 residues. The V gene's germline CDR1 is SGHTA and CDR2 FQGNSA. CDR3 in DNA: TGTGCCAGCAGCTTAGTGTCGGGACAAAACACTGAAGCTTTCTTT. Its translation is CASSLVSGQNTEAFF.

This chain uses TRBV7-3 with TRBJ1-1, with D possibly TRBD1 on 5 matching bases. V dropped 0 bases and J dropped 1 base, with 9 bases sitting between them. The CDR3 is made up of 15 amino acids. In germline, CDR1 is SGHTA, CDR2 FQGTGA. The CDR3 region has the DNA TGTGCCAGCAGCTTAACTGGGACGGCGAACACTGAAGCTTTCTTT. This encodes CASSLTGTANTEAFF.

The CDR3 nucleotides are TGCAGTGCATATGGACTAGCTGGTGAGCAGTTCTTC. Translating gives CSAYGLAGEQFF. V is TRBV20-1 and J is TRBJ2-1, with 8 bases identical to TRBD2. The junction had 7 bases not matched to a gene; V was cut back by 6 bases and J by 9 bases. The CDR3 has 12 residues. Germline values: CDR1 DFQATT, CDR2 SNEGSKA (reference sequence).

This clonotype was picked up a small number of times. The chain links TRBV30 to TRBJ1-5, with D tentatively TRBD1 (5 bases). V was cut by 0 bases and J by 4 bases, with 13 bases left in between. Germline V lookup: CDR1 GTSNPN, CDR2 SVGIG (reference sequence). The length of the CDR3 is 15 residues. CDR3 in DNA: TGTGCCTGGAGTGTGCGGAGGGGTGGGAATCAGCCCCAGCATTTT. Translated: CAWSVRRGGNQPQHF.

This chain uses TRBV19 with TRBJ2-3; D might be TRBD1 or TRBD2, each matching 5 bases. The CDR3 length is 14 residues. V was pared by 7 bases and J by 4 bases, with 15 bases between. Germline-derived CDR1 and CDR2 are LNHDA and SQIVND (reference sequence). The CDR3 sequence is CASTGAAIADTQYF. DNA for the CDR3: TGTGCCAGTACCGGGGCCGCCATCGCAGATACGCAGTATTTT. Supplemented by reference TRBV19 and TRBJ2-3, the full variable domain reads DGGITQSPKYLFRKEGQNVTLSCEQNLNHDAMYWYRQDPGQGLRLIYYSQIVNDFQKGDIAEGYSVSREKKESFPLTVTSAQKNPTAFYLCASTGAAIADTQYFGPGTRLTVL.

This clonotype occurred a few times. The V and J genes are TRBV7-8 and TRBJ1-4; D not resolved. Deletions cut 8 bases from V and 3 bases from J, with 7 bases between. The CDR3 covers 12 residues. Germline CDR1 reads SGHVS; CDR2 reads FQNEAQ. CDR3 DNA sequence: TGTGCCAGCGGTTGGGCTAATGAAAAACTGTTTTTT. Translation gives CASGWANEKLFF.

V gene TRBV3-1 combines with J gene TRBJ2-5; tentative D call: TRBD2 (5 bases). The CDR3 extends over 15 amino acids. The V end lost 6 bases, the J end lost 2 bases, and 16 bases lay between the germline ends. CDR1 and CDR2 from the germline V gene are LGHDT and YNNKEL (reference sequence). CDR3 region: CASREASGDQETQYF. The CDR3 DNA follows: TGTGCCAGCAGAGAAGCCAGCGGAGATCAAGAGACCCAGTACTTC.

Here the CDR3 reads CASSQFRANQPQHF. Written as DNA, the CDR3 is TGTGCCAGCAGCCAATTCAGGGCCAATCAGCCCCAGCATTTT. The chain employs TRBV3-1 and TRBJ1-5; perhaps TRBD1 as D (5 bases). Germline CDR1 and CDR2: LGHDT and YNNKEL (reference sequence). The CDR3 extends over 14 amino acids. The germline V and J ends were trimmed by 2 bases and 3 bases, with 8 bases remaining between them. Full variable domain (outside the CDR3, taken from reference TRBV3-1 and TRBJ1-5): DTAVSQTPKYLVTQMGNDKSIKCEQNLGHDTMYWYKQDSKKFLKIMFSYNNKELIINETVPNRFSPKSPDKAHLNLHINSLELGDSAVYFCASSQFRANQPQHFGDGTRLSIL.

Worth noting for this clonotype: Compared with germline, one end of the junction differs, possibly owing to a read error. The chain uses TRBV30 and TRBJ2-7, with no clear D. Germline CDR1 GTSNPN, CDR2 SVGIG (reference sequence). This CDR3 is built from 11 residues. The CDR3 loop reads CAWSNPYDQYF. The CDR3 nucleotides are TGTGCCTGGAGTAATCCCTACGACCAGTACTTC.

The gene calls are TRBV5-1 and TRBJ2-5; TRBD2 matches at 12 bases. Germline V gene sequence: CDR1 SGHRS, CDR2 YFSETQ. V lost 2 bases to trimming and J lost 0 bases; unmatched junction nucleotides: 2. The CDR3 sequence is 16 residues long. The CDR3 is CASSLLAGGYQETQYF. CDR3 bases: TGCGCCAGCAGCTTACTAGCGGGGGGATACCAAGAGACCCAGTACTTC.

A remark on this clonotype: The junction and the germline gene differ at one end; a read error may be behind it. The chain links TRBV7-7 to TRBJ2-5, with TRBD1 as a possible D gene (7 bases). This CDR3 spans 15 amino acids. Germline loops: CDR1 SSHAT, CDR2 FNYEAQ (reference sequence). Here the CDR3 DNA reads TGTGCTAGCAGCAGGGGCGCGGGACAGCAAGAGACCCAGTACTTC. It is translated as CASSRGAGQQETQYF.

This sequence joins TRBV19 and TRBJ2-2; D may be TRBD1 (5 bases). Trimming removed 5 bases at V and 6 bases at J, with 10 bases between. Looked up from germline, CDR1 is LNHDA and CDR2 is SQIVND (reference sequence). The CDR3 runs to 13 residues. The CDR3 nucleotides are TGTGCCAGTAGTGACAGATGGGCCGGGGAGCTGTTTTTT. Translation: CASSDRWAGELFF.

The chain employs TRBV7-2 and TRBJ2-3; 11 bases line up with TRBD2. The J segment lost 5 bases and the V segment lost 1 base, leaving 8 bases of the junction unmatched. Germline lookup yields CDR1 SGHTA and CDR2 FQGNSA. The CDR3 is made up of 17 amino acids. The CDR3 nucleotides read TGTGCCAGCAGCTTAGGTGGTCTAGCGGGAGGATTAGATACGCAGTATTTT. This sequence encodes CASSLGGLAGGLDTQYF. Full variable domain (missing parts from reference TRBV7-2 and TRBJ2-3): GAGVSQSPSNKVTEKGKDVELRCDPISGHTALYWYRQSLGQGLEFLIYFQGNSAPDKSGLPSDRFSAERTGGSVSTLTIQRTQQEDSAVYLCASSLGGLAGGLDTQYFGPGTRLTVL.

J is TRBJ2-7 and V is TRBV7-9; D gene unclear. This CDR3 region has 14 residues. Germline CDR1 and CDR2: SEHNR and FQNEAQ (reference sequence). V lost 1 base and J 7 bases, leaving 14 bases between the germline ends. CDR3: CASSLGGVIEEQYF. The DNA of the CDR3 is TGTGCCAGCAGCTTAGGGGGTGTGATCGAGGAGCAGTACTTC.

V gene TRBV7-2 combines with J gene TRBJ1-1; D might be TRBD1 (6 bases). Germline lookup yields CDR1 SGHTA and CDR2 FQGNSA. The CDR3 covers 15 residues. V lost 7 bases and J 1 base, leaving 16 bases between the germline ends. The CDR3 loop reads CASISRGGANTEAFF. The CDR3 coding sequence is TGTGCCAGCATCTCCCGGGGGGGCGCGAACACTGAAGCTTTCTTT. Full variable domain (outside the CDR3, taken from reference TRBV7-2 and TRBJ1-1): GAGVSQSPSNKVTEKGKDVELRCDPISGHTALYWYRQSLGQGLEFLIYFQGNSAPDKSGLPSDRFSAERTGGSVSTLTIQRTQQEDSAVYLCASISRGGANTEAFFGQGTRLTVV.

This rearrangement joins TRBV28 to TRBJ2-7, with D tentatively TRBD1 (6 bases). V was trimmed by 3 bases and J by 7 bases, leaving 13 bases between them. There are 13 residues in the CDR3. Germline V gives CDR1 MDHEN, CDR2 SYDVKM. The CDR3 DNA sequence: TGTGCCAGCAGTTTGGGGGCTACGGGAGAGCAGTACTTC. This sequence encodes CASSLGATGEQYF. Looking up the rest from reference TRBV28 and TRBJ2-7 gives the full variable domain: DVKVTQSSRYLVKRTGEKVFLECVQDMDHENMFWYRQDPGLGLRLIYFSYDVKMKEKGDIPEGYSVSREKKERFSLILESASTNQTSMYLCASSLGATGEQYFGPGTRLTVT.